This entry concerns a single T cell receptor (beta chain). The antigen is unknown. Healthy bone marrow donors made up the cohort. Both 60 Vbeta primers and 13 Jbeta primers went into the PCR. TCRdb's table, derived via immunoSEQ multiplex PCR, lists solely in-frame clones and lacks some. The sample has approximately 170,000 clones; about 80% are singletons. V was trimmed by 1 base and J by 5 bases, leaving 11 bases between them. CDR3 size: 15 residues. The V gene's germline CDR1 is WNHNN and CDR2 SYGVQD (reference sequence). The data were obtained in a study of cytomegalovirus exposure and HLA in healthy donors. Regarding the study as a whole: Later analysis identified a missense DCLRE1C variant that was linked to TCR beta V- and J-gene trimming. Through in vitro validation, a few CMV-associated chains were shown to be specific for CMV antigens. In a later analysis, HLA-C alleles had the fewest associated TCRs, DRB1 alleles the most.

The TCR originated in a man in his late teens or twenties in good health and CMV-seropositive. The chain uses TRBV10-1 and TRBJ2-2, with a possible D match to TRBD2 (5 bases). Specimen: PBMCs. The DNA for the CDR3 is TGCGCCAGCAGTGAGTTTGGACCGGGAACCGGGGAGCTGTTTTTT. It encodes CASSEFGPGTGELFF.